This is a list of T cell receptor beta chains from one sample in a study of cytomegalovirus exposure and HLA in healthy donors. Sequenced by immunoSEQ multiplex PCR; TCRdb stores in-frame clones only, minus some. The data contain approximately 140,000 clones, 79% of them singletons. Sequenced material: PBMCs. These TCRs come from a woman aged 35 to 49 in good health and CMV-seropositive. CDR3s include the opening cysteine and the closing phenylalanine or tryptophan. The order of the fields is V gene, clone size, D gene, J gene, CDR3 DNA, CDR3 protein. The D gene is left open where the match is weak. Not every row has a clone size; where given, it reads once, few, many or a size class.

TRBV28,NA,TRBD1,TRBJ1-4,TGTGCCTGCAGTTCCCCCGGGACAGGGGGTGAAAAACTGTTTTTT,CACSSPGTGGEKLFF
TRBV19,NA,TRBD1,TRBJ1-1,TGTGCCAGTAGCAGAGGGACAGGGATCAGGACTGAAGCTTTCTTT,CASSRGTGIRTEAFF
TRBV7-7,NA,TRBD2,TRBJ2-5,TGTGCCAGCAGCTCGGACGATAGCGGGGGTGGGGAGACCCAGTACTTC,CASSSDDSGGGETQYF
TRBV6-5,NA,TRBD1,TRBJ1-2,TGTGCCAGCAGTTCCTCGGACAGGGGCTATGGCTACACCTTC,CASSSSDRGYGYTF
TRBV6-6,few,NA,TRBJ1-1,TGTGCCAGCATCACAGAGATGAACACTGAAGCTTTCTTT,CASITEMNTEAFF
TRBV7-3,few,TRBD1,TRBJ1-2,TGTGCCAGCAGCAACGGACAGGGCCAAGGCTACACCTTC,CASSNGQGQGYTF
TRBV7-9,NA,TRBD1,TRBJ2-7,TGTGCCAGCAGCTTAGGGGGGACAGACCCCTACGAGCAGTACTTC,CASSLGGTDPYEQYF
TRBV29-1,NA,TRBD1,TRBJ2-3,TGCAGCGTTGAAGATCTGGGACAGGGGAGGTCAGATACGCAGTATTTT,CSVEDLGQGRSDTQYF
TRBV7-2,NA,NA,TRBJ2-5,TGTGCCAGCAGCCTCGACAGCACGCGCGTAGAGACCCAGTACTTC,CASSLDSTRVETQYF
TRBV4-2,NA,TRBD1,TRBJ1-5,TGTGCCAGCAGCCAAGATGGAGGGACAGGGGGTCAGCAGCCCCAGCATTTT,CASSQDGGTGGQQPQHF
TRBV10-2,NA,NA,TRBJ1-5,TGCGCCAGCAGTTTAGAAACAGGTATTAGCAATCAGCCCCAGCATTTT,CASSLETGISNQPQHF
TRBV12-5,NA,TRBD1,TRBJ1-1,TGTGCTAGTGGCCCCTGGGACAGGGACACTGAAGCTTTCTTT,CASGPWDRDTEAFF
TRBV6-6,few,TRBD1,TRBJ1-2,TGTGCCAGCAGTGAGACAGGGGGCTACACCTTC,CASSETGGYTF
TRBV7-2,NA,NA,TRBJ2-2,TGTGCCAGCAGCTTAGTCTCAGACACCGGGGAGCTGTTTTTT,CASSLVSDTGELFF
TRBV6-1,NA,NA,TRBJ1-5,TGTGCCAGCAGTGTGGCAGGGTGGGCATACGATCAGCCCCAGCATTTT,CASSVAGWAYDQPQHF
TRBV4-1,NA,TRBD1,TRBJ2-7,TGCGCCAGCAGCCCTTGGACAGGAGCCTACGAGCAGTACTTC,CASSPWTGAYEQYF
TRBV28,NA,NA,TRBJ2-7,TGTGCCAGCATTGGAGGAAAAAGTGGCTACGAGCAGTACTTC,CASIGGKSGYEQYF
TRBV7-3,NA,TRBD1,TRBJ1-1,TGTGCCAGCAGCCTGGGGACAGGGTTGGGGAACACTGAAGCTTTCTTT,CASSLGTGLGNTEAFF
TRBV7-9,NA,TRBD1,TRBJ2-7,TGTGCCAGCAGCGGACAGGGAGGCGAGCAGTACTTC,CASSGQGGEQYF
TRBV19,NA,NA,TRBJ2-7,TGTGCCAGTACCCACACAGGGAGCAACGAGCAGTACTTC,CASTHTGSNEQYF